These 7 T cell receptor beta chains were all obtained from the same sample, sequenced in a study of regulatory T cells in long-lasting Graves disease. The time point here: newly diagnosed GD, antithyroid drugs for less than 3 months. TCR sequences were obtained from RNA taken from PBMCs. With iRepertoire HTBI primers and Arm-PCR of CDR3 regions, TCR beta libraries were built. TCRdb re-derived calls from the multiplex PCR reads in MiXCR, one entry per CDR3 protein. The profile shows hundreds of thousands of distinct CDR3 sequences, 15% to 20% of them singletons. This sample also appeared in a second study, on T cells in Graves' hyperthyroidism and ophthalmopathy.

This specimen consisted of peripheral blood mononuclear cells (PBMCs), obtained at new diagnosis, from a patient treated with antithyroid drugs. The source of these receptors is a woman aged 25 to 39 with Graves disease.

This clonotype turned up a few times. This chain links TRBV6-5 with TRBJ2-1; D unclear. The V gene's germline CDR1 is MNHEY and CDR2 SVGAGI. The CDR3 covers 13 residues. V lost 4 bases to trimming and J lost 4 bases, with 8 bases between them. DNA of the CDR3: TGTGCCAGCAGTTTCCGGTATTACAATGAGCAGTTCTTC. Protein product: CASSFRYYNEQFF.

The chain links TRBV12-3 or TRBV12-4 to TRBJ2-2, with 9 bases fitting TRBD1. The CDR3 is 15 amino acids. J lost 5 bases, V lost 6 bases, and 7 bases had no gene match. CDR3 in DNA: TGTGCCAGCAGACTACAGGGGGCCCCAACCGGGGAGCTGTTTTTT. Protein: CASRLQGAPTGELFF.

This clonotype was seen a few times. The chain employs TRBV7-9 and TRBJ2-1, with TRBD2 matching 10 bases. This CDR3 has 15 residues. The germline CDR1 and CDR2 sequences are SEHNR and FQNEAQ (reference sequence). The trim removed 5 bases at V and 7 bases at J, leaving 8 bases unmatched. Here the CDR3 DNA reads TGTGCCAGCAGCACCGGGGCTAGCGGGAGAAATGAGCAGTTCTTC. As protein: CASSTGASGRNEQFF.

The chain joins TRBV10-3 to TRBJ1-1; TRBD1 matches 9 bases. V gave up 9 bases and J gave up 1 base; unmatched junction bases: 6. Looked up from germline, CDR1 is ENHRY and CDR2 is SYGVKD. The CDR3 has 14 residues. The CDR3 DNA is TGTGCCATACAACGGGACAGGGAGAACACTGAAGCTTTCTTT. It is translated as CAIQRDRENTEAFF.

This clonotype was detected a few times. The chain links TRBV20-1 to TRBJ1-5, with 7 bases matching TRBD1. The germline V gene encodes CDR1 DFQATT and CDR2 SNEGSKA (reference sequence). After removal of 6 bases from V and 6 bases from J, the junction contained 2 bases not matched to a gene. CDR3 length: 11 amino acids. CDR3 region: CSATGVQPQHF. For the CDR3, the DNA is TGCAGTGCCACAGGGGTTCAGCCCCAGCATTTT.

This clonotype was detected many times. V usage is TRBV2 and J usage is TRBJ2-7, with a tentative D call TRBD2 (6 bases). Germline loops: CDR1 SNHLY, CDR2 FYNNEI. V was clipped by 6 bases and J by 2 bases, with 8 bases between them. The CDR3 has 12 residues. The CDR3 loop is CASRGRPYEQYF. The CDR3 bases are TGTGCCAGCAGGGGGAGGCCCTACGAGCAGTACTTC. Full variable domain (outside the CDR3, taken from reference TRBV2 and TRBJ2-7): EPEVTQTPSHQVTQMGQEVILRCVPISNHLYFYWYRQILGQKVEFLVSFYNNEISEKSEIFDDQFSVERPDGSNFTLKIRSTKLEDSAMYFCASRGRPYEQYFGPGTRLTVT.

With respect to this clonotype: A much larger clone is a single base away; this may be a read error. The chain has TRBV7-2 and TRBJ2-5, with D maybe TRBD2 (5 bases). The germline V gene encodes CDR1 SGHTA and CDR2 FQGNSA. The V gene lost 1 base and the J gene lost 4 bases, with 13 bases spanning the gap. CDR3 length equals 15 residues. The DNA for the CDR3 is TGTGCCAGCAGCTTAGTCGGGTCTAGCAGAGAGACCCAGTACTTC. This sequence encodes CASSLVGSSRETQYF.